This T cell receptor beta chain emerged from a study of T cells in Graves' hyperthyroidism and ophthalmopathy. In this sample, this clonotype turned up a few times. The antigen is unknown. Researchers took RNA transcripts and amplified the TCR beta CDR3 regions from them. When the TCR CDR3 underwent first-round RT-PCR, the HTBI primer set was used. TCRdb passed the multiplex PCR reads through MiXCR, listing each CDR3 protein once. The sample lists over 650,000 distinct CDR3 sequences; over 15% were seen once. Hyperthyroidism of Graves' type that showed no ophthalmopathy progression within 18 months was stable. Clinical symptoms, serum thyroxine, TRAb, thyroid ultrasound and orbital computed tomography informed diagnoses. Whole-study results and caveats: Most thyroid clonotypes with frequency above 0.001 were detected in blood.

The receptor was derived from a man aged 18 to 35 with Graves' hyperthyroidism. The sample was blood.

The DNA of the CDR3 is TGTGCCATCAGACCGACCCAAGACCCCGAGACCCAGTACTTC. It is translated as CAIRPTQDPETQYF. The chain recombines TRBV10-3 with TRBJ2-5; D remains unclear. Germline loops: CDR1 ENHRY, CDR2 SYGVKD. V was cut by 6 bases and J by 5 bases, with 16 bases left in between. The CDR3 is 14 residues long.